This TCR beta chain was sequenced in a study of somatic mutations in cytotoxic T cells in rheumatoid arthritis. V was clipped by 5 bases and J by 7 bases, with 20 bases between them. Germline CDR1 SGHTA, CDR2 FQGTGA. The CDR3 sequence is 16 residues long. Isolation of the CD4+ and CD8+ populations was accomplished via positive magnetic bead selection, with purity assessed by flow cytometry. The data were produced by immunoSEQ multiplex PCR, yet TCRdb's version contains in-frame clones alone and is incomplete. The sample shows about 20,000 clones, roughly 85% of them seen only once. This sequence joins TRBV7-3 and TRBJ2-2, with D possibly matching TRBD1 (6 bases). The TCR originated in a woman aged 40 to 50 with rheumatoid arthritis. Sequencing was carried out using CD8+ T cells sorted from blood. The CDR3 nucleotides read TGTGCCAGCAGCCACAGGGACGAACTGACAAACGGGGAGCTGTTTTTT. Protein: CASSHRDELTNGELFF.